Presented here are 15 T cell receptor beta chains from one specimen sequenced in a study of blood T cell repertoires in COVID-19. Sequencing was performed with immunoSEQ multiplex PCR; in TCRdb, only in-frame clones are kept and a portion is missing. The sample gives about 74,000 clones, more than 70% of which show up once; roughly 2.7% is in the top ten. Sequences were obtained from peripheral blood. These TCRs come from a man aged 65 to 79 with active or convalescent COVID-19.

This sequence joins TRBV2 and TRBJ2-6; D may be TRBD2 (6 bases). Trimming cost V 6 bases and J 0 bases, with 15 bases left between them. The CDR3 has 17 residues. CDR1 SNHLY and CDR2 FYNNEI come from the germline V gene. As DNA, the CDR3 is TGTGCCAGCAGCCGGGACTCCGTTTACTCTGGGGCCAACGTCCTGACTTTC. Amino acids: CASSRDSVYSGANVLTF.

V and J are TRBV28 and TRBJ2-7; 11 nucleotides line up with TRBD2. The CDR3 has 15 amino acids. The germline V gene has CDR1 MDHEN and CDR2 SYDVKM. J gave up 3 bases and V 6 bases, and 7 bases lay outside the gene matches. The CDR3 reads CASSPPGLADYEQYF. The CDR3 DNA reads TGTGCCAGCAGCCCCCCGGGACTAGCGGACTACGAGCAGTACTTC. The full variable domain, in which reference TRBV28 and TRBJ2-7 provide the parts outside the CDR3, is DVKVTQSSRYLVKRTGEKVFLECVQDMDHENMFWYRQDPGLGLRLIYFSYDVKMKEKGDIPEGYSVSREKKERFSLILESASTNQTSMYLCASSPPGLADYEQYFGPGTRLTVT.

The rearrangement uses TRBV19 and TRBJ1-1; D might be TRBD1 (6 bases). This CDR3 is 13 amino acids long. Germline V CDR1 and CDR2: LNHDA, SQIVND (reference sequence). The V end lost 4 bases, the J end lost 5 bases, and 11 bases lay between the germline ends. CDR3 in DNA: TGTGCCAGTAGTACCAGGCAGGGGACTGAAGCTTTCTTT. Encoded protein: CASSTRQGTEAFF.

The chain couples TRBV28 to TRBJ1-4; tentatively, D is TRBD1 (5 bases). Trimming stripped 10 bases from V and 2 bases from J, with 14 bases between. Germline CDR1 MDHEN, CDR2 SYDVKM. The CDR3 has 14 residues. CDR3 loop: CAISGGLTNEKLFF. The CDR3 DNA reads TGTGCCATTTCGGGGGGGTTGACTAATGAAAAACTGTTTTTT.

The chain is built from TRBV7-9 and TRBJ2-1; D is possibly TRBD2 (6 bases). This CDR3 region has 15 residues. V lost 1 base, J lost 2 bases, and 9 bases lay in between. Looked up from germline, CDR1 is SEHNR and CDR2 is FQNEAQ (reference sequence). CDR3 residues: CASSLDGGPYNEQFF. The CDR3, as DNA: TGTGCCAGCAGCTTAGACGGGGGACCCTACAATGAGCAGTTCTTC.

The J gene is TRBJ1-1, the V gene TRBV6-5, with 7 bases that match TRBD1. V lost 5 bases to trimming and J lost 7 bases; unmatched junction nucleotides: 7. CDR1 MNHEY and CDR2 SVGAGI come from the germline V gene. There are 13 residues in the CDR3. Here the CDR3 DNA reads TGTGCCAGCAGTAAACAGGGGACCTATGAAGCTTTCTTT. This codes for CASSKQGTYEAFF.

This chain connects TRBV19 to TRBJ2-7; 8 bases align to TRBD1. The germline CDR1 and CDR2 sequences are LNHDA and SQIVND (reference sequence). With V trimmed by 6 bases and J by 7 bases, 8 bases remained unmatched. This CDR3 has 13 residues. The CDR3 DNA sequence: TGTGCCAGTAGCCAGGGGGCTCGGCAGGAGCAGTACTTC. As protein: CASSQGARQEQYF. Using reference TRBV19 and TRBJ2-7 for the parts outside the CDR3, the full variable domain is DGGITQSPKYLFRKEGQNVTLSCEQNLNHDAMYWYRQDPGQGLRLIYYSQIVNDFQKGDIAEGYSVSREKKESFPLTVTSAQKNPTAFYLCASSQGARQEQYFGPGTRLTVT.

The chain employs TRBV5-4 and TRBJ1-1; tentative D call: TRBD1 (6 bases). The CDR3 length is 14 residues. The germline CDR1 and CDR2 sequences are SGHNT and YYREEE (reference sequence). V was clipped by 4 bases and J by 1 base, with 11 bases between them. The CDR3 is CASSTGIQNTEAFF. In nucleotides, the CDR3 is TGTGCCAGCAGCACAGGGATTCAGAACACTGAAGCTTTCTTT. The whole variable domain, filled in from reference TRBV5-4 and TRBJ1-1, reads ETGVTQSPTHLIKTRGQQVTLRCSSQSGHNTVSWYQQALGQGPQFIFQYYREEENGRGNFPPRFSGLQFPNYSSELNVNALELDDSALYLCASSTGIQNTEAFFGQGTRLTVV.

In its sample, this clone was seen once. The chain has TRBV14 and TRBJ1-1; no firm D call. CDR1 SGHDN and CDR2 FVKESK come from the germline V gene. The CDR3 length is 15 residues. The V end lost 4 bases, the J end lost 2 bases, and 14 bases lay between the germline ends. In nucleotides, the CDR3 is TGTGCCAGCAGCCCTCCCCTGGGCAGTAACACTGAAGCTTTCTTT. Encoded protein: CASSPPLGSNTEAFF.

The chain combines TRBV3-1 (or the pseudogene TRBV3-2) with TRBJ1-1; tentative D call: TRBD1 (5 bases). This CDR3 has 15 amino acids. Germline V gene sequence: CDR1 LGHDT, CDR2 YNNKEL (reference sequence). V dropped 0 bases and J dropped 4 bases, with 12 bases sitting between them. CDR3 DNA sequence: TGTGCCAGCAGCCAAGATAATAGACAGCTCACTGAAGCTTTCTTT. Translating it yields CASSQDNRQLTEAFF.

The chain carries TRBV5-1 and TRBJ2-1; 9 positions agree with TRBD2. Per germline, CDR1 SGHRS and CDR2 YFSETQ. The CDR3 sequence is 16 residues long. Unmatched junction bases numbered 6, after V lost 1 base and J lost 4 bases. CDR3 bases: TGCGCCAGCAGCTTGAGCGGGGGGCAGCGATACAATGAGCAGTTCTTC. Its protein is CASSLSGGQRYNEQFF. Full variable domain (remainder filled in from reference TRBV5-1 and TRBJ2-1): KAGVTQTPRYLIKTRGQQVTLSCSPISGHRSVSWYQQTPGQGLQFLFEYFSETQRNKGNFPGRFSGRQFSNSRSEMNVSTLELGDSALYLCASSLSGGQRYNEQFFGPGTRLTVL.

The gene calls are TRBV5-8 and TRBJ1-5, with TRBD1 matching 7 bases. The CDR3 is made up of 15 amino acids. J gave up 7 bases and V 0 bases, and 7 bases lay outside the gene matches. Germline assignment: CDR1 SGHTS and CDR2 YDEGEE. CDR3 bases: TGTGCCAGCAGCTTGGCTGGACAGGTGTTACAGCCCCAGCATTTT. Its translation is CASSLAGQVLQPQHF.

The chain links TRBV2 to TRBJ2-3, with 9 bases fitting TRBD1. This CDR3 contains 14 residues. V was pared by 4 bases and J by 2 bases, with 1 base of the junction left unmatched. Per germline, CDR1 SNHLY and CDR2 FYNNEI. The CDR3 DNA sequence: TGTGCCAGCAGTGGGACAGGGGTCACAGATACGCAGTATTTT. As protein: CASSGTGVTDTQYF.

The chain links TRBV7-9 to TRBJ1-6; D is perhaps TRBD1 (6 bases). The germline CDR1 and CDR2 sequences are SEHNR and FQNEAQ (reference sequence). The CDR3 covers 18 residues. V lost 5 bases and J 1 base, leaving 18 bases between the germline ends. CDR3 in amino acids: CASSEGQGVGSYNSPLHF. The CDR3 nucleotides are TGTGCCAGCAGCGAGGGACAAGGGGTGGGTTCCTATAATTCACCCCTCCACTTT.

This clone has just a few counts. This chain joins TRBV18 and TRBJ2-1, with a tentative D call TRBD1 (6 bases). V was trimmed by 1 base and J by 5 bases, leaving 12 bases between them. Germline lookup yields CDR1 KGHSH and CDR2 LQKENI. The CDR3 runs 15 residues. The DNA for the CDR3 is TGTGCCAGCTCACCACGGGGACAAGAGGACAATGAGCAGTTCTTC. Amino acids: CASSPRGQEDNEQFF.